This T cell receptor (beta chain) was identified in a study of T-cell reconstitution after alpha-beta-depleted transplantation in children. The TCRbeta library incorporated unique molecular identifiers. TCRdb called the PCR reads again in MiXCR, with one record for every CDR3 protein. This repertoire shows around 580,000 distinct CDR3 sequences, more than 20% found once; its top ten account for around an eighth. Turning to this clonotype: Its antigen remains unknown.

This CDR3 is 15 amino acids long. V gave up 5 bases and J gave up 7 bases; unmatched junction bases: 10. Study-level points and caveats: Newly generated T cells supplied most T-cell counts and diversity one year post-transplant. Some patients' high day-60 TCRbeta diversity was attributed to recipient cells surviving conditioning. Expanded clones from the graft, numbering several hundred, reportedly supplied alpha-beta T cells about two months after transplant.

The receptor comes from a boy in the first two years of life who had a stem cell transplant for acute myeloid leukemia, so the T cells may come from the graft donor. V usage is TRBV12-3 or TRBV12-4 and J usage is TRBJ2-3, with 9 bases matching TRBD1. The material sequenced was PBMCs, mostly from graft donor cells, taken 360 days after TCRalphabeta/CD19-depleted stem cell transplant. The CDR3 sequence is CASSPIGQGRNTQYF. The CDR3 nucleotides read TGTGCCAGCAGTCCGATTGGACAGGGGCGAAATACGCAGTATTTT.